Below, 18 T cell receptor beta chains from the same sample are listed, as sequenced in a study of persistence of HIV-infected CD4 T cells. What these receptors recognize is not known. This nonspecific control used anti-CD3/anti-CD28 bead stimulation of CD4+ T cells. Sorting selected CD4+ T cells upregulating both CD40 ligand and CD69. The libraries were made with immunoSEQ version 4 in survey mode. Clones were sequenced by immunoSEQ multiplex PCR, and TCRdb holds only the in-frame ones, with some missing. The repertoire holds under 45,000 clones, with more than 70% as singletons. Sequencing used CD4+ T cells sorted from PBMCs after roughly 18-hour stimulation, obtained from a patient who received antiretroviral therapy. The receptors stem from an adult man with HIV who was CMV-seropositive.

This chain connects TRBV7-2 to TRBJ2-1; 7 bases are a match to TRBD2. CDR3 length equals 14 residues. In germline, CDR1 is SGHTA, CDR2 FQGNSA. With 3 bases clipped from V and 6 bases from J, the junction kept 5 bases outside the gene matches. The CDR3 protein is CASSFGSGANEQFF. CDR3 bases: TGTGCCAGCAGCTTCGGGAGCGGGGCCAATGAGCAGTTCTTC.

CDR3 nucleotide sequence: TGTGCCAGCAGCTTGGTCGGAAGGGTAGGCACAGATACGCAGTATTTT. Protein sequence: CASSLVGRVGTDTQYF. The genes are TRBV5-4 and TRBJ2-3; D is unresolved. Per the germline V gene, CDR1 is SGHNT and CDR2 is YYREEE (reference sequence). The CDR3 runs 16 residues. The V end was cut by 0 bases, the J end by 1 base, with 12 bases between.

The rearrangement uses TRBV28 and TRBJ1-1; D is uncertain. Germline V gene sequence: CDR1 MDHEN, CDR2 SYDVKM. This CDR3 comprises 11 residues. Trimming left V 7 bases short and J 7 bases short, with 10 bases between. CDR3 sequence (DNA): TGTGCCAGCACCCTGGGCGTTGAAGCTTTCTTT. Translation gives CASTLGVEAFF.

The chain carries TRBV9 and TRBJ1-1; D gene uncertain. The CDR3 spans 13 residues. Germline-derived CDR1 and CDR2 are SGDLS and YYNGEE. The V gene lost 0 bases and the J gene lost 1 base, with 4 bases spanning the gap. CDR3 in DNA: TGTGCCAGCAGCGTAGACAGGAACACTGAAGCTTTCTTT. Translation: CASSVDRNTEAFF. Looking up the rest from reference TRBV9 and TRBJ1-1 gives the full variable domain: DSGVTQTPKHLITATGQRVTLRCSPRSGDLSVYWYQQSLDQGLQFLIQYYNGEERAKGNILERFSAQQFPDLHSELNLSSLELGDSALYFCASSVDRNTEAFFGQGTRLTVV.

J is TRBJ2-3 and V is TRBV20-1; a possible D gene is TRBD2 (6 bases). Trimming pared 3 bases from V and 1 base from J, leaving 20 bases between. The CDR3 is made up of 17 amino acids. Germline V CDR1 and CDR2: DFQATT, SNEGSKA (reference sequence). CDR3 region: CSASWGVQWSGTDTQYF. Here the CDR3 DNA reads TGCAGTGCTAGTTGGGGGGTACAATGGAGTGGCACAGATACGCAGTATTTT.

CDR3 region: CASTLMDSNQPQHF. CDR3 coding DNA: TGTGCCAGCACTCTAATGGACAGCAATCAGCCCCAGCATTTT. This rearrangement joins TRBV6-5 to TRBJ1-5; D not resolved. The ends were cut back, 7 bases at V and 1 base at J, with 11 bases in the middle. This CDR3 contains 14 residues. Germline CDR1 is MNHEY and CDR2 is SVGAGI.

The V and J genes are TRBV25-1 and TRBJ2-7; 7 bases agree with TRBD2. The CDR3 is 13 residues long. Germline values: CDR1 MGHDK, CDR2 SYGVNS. V dropped 4 bases and J dropped 3; count of bases not matched to a gene: 3. CDR3 amino acids: CASSVGGDYEQYF. CDR3 sequence (DNA): TGTGCCAGCAGTGTGGGGGGGGACTACGAGCAGTACTTC.

The chain's CDR3 is CATSDRDSYGYTF. In nucleotides, the CDR3 is TGTGCCACCAGTGATCGGGACAGCTATGGCTACACCTTC. The chain joins TRBV24-1 to TRBJ1-2; 7 positions agree with TRBD1. The germline V gene has CDR1 KGHDR and CDR2 SFDVKD. The CDR3 runs 13 residues. J was trimmed by 4 bases and V by 3 bases; bases with no gene match: 1.

The CDR3, as DNA: TGTGCCAGTAGTTCCCAGGGTTACGAGCAGTACTTC. It is translated as CASSSQGYEQYF. The chain has TRBV19 and TRBJ2-7, with a possible D match to TRBD1 (5 bases). Germline CDR1 is LNHDA and CDR2 is SQIVND (reference sequence). The CDR3 loop spans 12 amino acids. Trimming removed 5 bases from V and 4 bases from J, with 9 bases in between.

The chain combines TRBV5-5 with TRBJ1-2; D is perhaps TRBD1 (6 bases). Deletions cut 1 base from V and 10 bases from J, with 20 bases between. The CDR3 has 15 amino acids. Germline-derived CDR1 and CDR2 are SGHKS and YYEKEE (reference sequence). CDR3 in DNA: TGTGCCAGCAGCTTGAGGTACAGGGTCGGCTACGACTACACCTTC. It is translated as CASSLRYRVGYDYTF.

V gene TRBV7-9 combines with J gene TRBJ1-5, with TRBD1 matching 9 bases. Trimming cost V 4 bases and J 5 bases; bases outside gene matches: 6. Germline values: CDR1 SEHNR, CDR2 FQNEAQ (reference sequence). This CDR3 contains 15 residues. The CDR3 coding sequence is TGTGCCAGCAGCTCAGGACAGGGGACGTATCAGCCCCAGCATTTT. Protein sequence: CASSSGQGTYQPQHF.

CDR3 DNA: TGTGCCAGCAGTGAAGTGGGGGGGGCCGGGGAGCTGTTTTTT. Amino acid sequence: CASSEVGGAGELFF. The rearrangement joins TRBV2 to TRBJ2-2; TRBD2 aligns across 7 bases. The J segment lost 6 bases and the V segment lost 1 base, leaving 2 bases of the junction unmatched. Germline V gene data show CDR1 as SNHLY and CDR2 as FYNNEI. The CDR3 is 14 residues long.

V gene TRBV5-1 combines with J gene TRBJ2-6; D might be TRBD1 (6 bases). The CDR3 loop spans 15 amino acids. V lost 4 bases and J lost 1, with 9 bases in between. Germline V gene data show CDR1 as SGHRS and CDR2 as YFSETQ. The CDR3 is CASSTDSSGANVLTF. In DNA, the CDR3 is TGCGCCAGCAGCACGGACAGTTCTGGGGCCAACGTCCTGACTTTC. The full variable domain, its missing parts supplied by reference TRBV5-1 and TRBJ2-6, is KAGVTQTPRYLIKTRGQQVTLSCSPISGHRSVSWYQQTPGQGLQFLFEYFSETQRNKGNFPGRFSGRQFSNSRSEMNVSTLELGDSALYLCASSTDSSGANVLTFGAGSRLTVL.

This chain connects TRBV7-2 to TRBJ2-1, with D uncertain. This CDR3 comprises 13 residues. V was shortened by 4 bases and J by 4 bases, with 8 bases between the two germline ends. CDR1 is SGHTA, CDR2 FQGNSA, per germline. CDR3 amino acids: CASSWQRYNEQFF. The CDR3 DNA reads TGTGCCAGCAGCTGGCAACGGTACAATGAGCAGTTCTTC.

The rearrangement joins TRBV18 to TRBJ1-1; TRBD1 is a possible D gene (6 bases). The V and J ends lost 4 bases and 1 base respectively, with 7 bases between them. Germline V gene sequence: CDR1 KGHSH, CDR2 LQKENI. This CDR3 comprises 13 residues. CDR3 protein: CASSQTGNTEAFF. In DNA, the CDR3 is TGTGCCAGCTCACAGACAGGGAACACTGAAGCTTTCTTT. Filled out from reference TRBV18 and TRBJ1-1, the complete variable domain reads NAGVMQNPRHLVRRRGQEARLRCSPMKGHSHVYWYRQLPEEGLKFMVYLQKENIIDESGMPKERFSAEFPKEGPSILRIQQVVRGDSAAYFCASSQTGNTEAFFGQGTRLTVV.

The chain uses TRBV6-5 and TRBJ1-2; D is ambiguous. This CDR3 has 12 residues. Deletions cut 2 bases from V and 3 bases from J, with 4 bases between. Germline CDR1 reads MNHEY; CDR2 reads SVGAGI. The CDR3 region has the DNA TGTGCCAGCAGTTACGGTGACTATGGCTACACCTTC. It yields the protein CASSYGDYGYTF.

The sample holds one count of this clone. The J gene is TRBJ2-2, the V gene TRBV5-1; D remains unclear. This CDR3 is 13 amino acids long. The V and J ends lost 4 bases and 3 bases respectively, with 7 bases between them. Germline CDR1 SGHRS, CDR2 YFSETQ. The CDR3 coding sequence is TGCGCCAGCAGCCCTGTAGACACCGGGGAGCTGTTTTTT. Its translation: CASSPVDTGELFF.

The chain is built from TRBV28 and TRBJ2-3; 7 positions match TRBD2. Trimming removed 4 bases from V and 0 bases from J; junction bases left unmatched: 7. The length of the CDR3 is 16 residues. CDR1 is MDHEN, CDR2 SYDVKM, per germline. CDR3 amino acids: CASSSSGGGSTDTQYF. CDR3 DNA sequence: TGTGCCAGCAGTTCCTCTGGGGGGGGGAGCACAGATACGCAGTATTTT.